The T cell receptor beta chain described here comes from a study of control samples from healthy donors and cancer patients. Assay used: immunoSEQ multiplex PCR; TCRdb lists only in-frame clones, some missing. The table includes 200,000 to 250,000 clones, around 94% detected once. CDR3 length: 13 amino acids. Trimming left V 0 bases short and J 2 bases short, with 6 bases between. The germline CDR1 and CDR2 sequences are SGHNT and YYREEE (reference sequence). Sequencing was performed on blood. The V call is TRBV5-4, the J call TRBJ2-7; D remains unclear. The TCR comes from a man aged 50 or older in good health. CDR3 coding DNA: TGTGCCAGCAGCTTGGCCAACACCTACGAGCAGTACTTC. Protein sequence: CASSLANTYEQYF.